The rows below give T cell receptor beta chains drawn from one sample of a study of T cell responses to AZD1222 COVID-19 vaccine. Sequencing used immunoSEQ multiplex PCR; TCRdb keeps in-frame clones, though not all of them. The sample includes about 120,000 clones, around nine tenths of them seen just once. Source: peripheral blood, taken on day 0 of AZD1222 vaccination. These receptors originate from an adult in good health. Both conserved end residues are part of each CDR3. A D gene is named only where the DNA matches it firmly. Clone size appears in some rows only: once, few, many, or a class for an expanded clone.

J gene | D gene | V gene | clone size | CDR3 protein | CDR3 DNA
TRBJ2-1 | . | TRBV14 | few | CASLTRAPYNEQFF | TGTGCCAGCCTCACCCGGGCTCCTTACAATGAGCAGTTCTTC
TRBJ1-1 | . | TRBV6-5 | . | CASSYVGTNTEAFF | TGTGCCAGCAGTTACGTTGGAACAAACACTGAAGCTTTCTTT
TRBJ1-4 | . | TRBV2 | . | CASSEGYSPTNEKLFF | TGTGCCAGCAGTGAAGGCTATAGTCCAACTAATGAAAAACTGTTTTTT
TRBJ1-4 | TRBD1 | TRBV9 | . | CASSVQTGPNEKLFF | TGTGCCAGCAGCGTCCAGACAGGGCCTAATGAAAAACTGTTTTTT
TRBJ1-5 | . | TRBV10-3 | . | CATAAGGDQPQHF | TGTGCCACCGCCGCGGGTGGCGATCAGCCCCAGCATTTT
TRBJ1-6 | . | TRBV27 | . | CASSNSGDNSPLHF | TGTGCCAGCAGCAATTCAGGGGATAATTCACCCCTCCACTTT
TRBJ1-2 | . | TRBV29-1 | . | CSVPFETVGGGYTF | TGCAGCGTTCCGTTTGAGACAGTTGGCGGTGGCTACACCTTC
TRBJ2-1 | . | TRBV11-2 | . | CASSLEGGWGGDEQFF | TGTGCCAGCAGCTTAGAAGGAGGGTGGGGTGGCGATGAGCAGTTCTTC
TRBJ2-1 | . | TRBV5-1 | . | CASSLAGYEQFF | TGCGCCAGCAGCTTGGCCGGCTATGAGCAGTTCTTC
TRBJ1-1 | . | TRBV12-5 | . | CASQTGGLGTEAFF | TGTGCTAGTCAGACCGGCGGTTTGGGGACTGAAGCTTTCTTT
TRBJ2-5 | TRBD1 | TRBV11-2 | once | CASSLASTGGLQETQYF | TGTGCCAGCAGCTTAGCCTCTACAGGGGGCCTCCAAGAGACCCAGTACTTC
TRBJ2-1 | TRBD1 | TRBV2 | . | CASKEGTASYNEQFF | TGTGCCAGCAAGGAAGGGACAGCCTCCTACAATGAGCAGTTCTTC
TRBJ2-1 | TRBD1 | TRBV6-5 | few | CASRVRDSYNEQFF | TGTGCCAGCAGAGTCCGGGACAGTTACAATGAGCAGTTCTTC
TRBJ2-4 | TRBD2 | TRBV19 | once | CASRQGLAGGTRAKNIQYF | TGTGCCAGTAGACAGGGACTAGCGGGGGGAACTCGAGCCAAAAACATTCAGTACTTC
TRBJ2-1 | TRBD2 | TRBV13 | . | CASSLAGGRYNEQFF | TGTGCCAGCAGCTTAGCGGGGGGGCGCTACAATGAGCAGTTCTTC
TRBJ1-1 | . | TRBV27 | . | CASSFLGKSEAFF | TGTGCCAGCAGTTTCCTCGGGAAGTCTGAAGCTTTCTTT
TRBJ1-1 | TRBD1 | TRBV4-2 | . | CASSATGDTEAFF | TGTGCCAGCAGCGCGACAGGGGACACTGAAGCTTTCTTT